The 22 T cell receptor beta chains reported below all come from one sample, sequenced in a study of blood T cell repertoires in COVID-19. Measured with immunoSEQ multiplex PCR; TCRdb has only the in-frame clones, and not every one. The table records 150,000 to 200,000 clones, about 80% of them present only once. The sequenced sample was peripheral blood. Every receptor here comes from a human donor with acute or convalescent COVID-19. The donor label of this sample is uncertain.

This chain uses TRBV19 with TRBJ1-5; 7 bases line up with TRBD1. The trim removed 3 bases at V and 6 bases at J, leaving 8 bases unmatched. Germline CDR1 and CDR2: LNHDA and SQIVND (reference sequence). CDR3 size: 15 residues. CDR3 nucleotides: TGTGCCAGTAGTATGGAGGCAGGGGGGCCTCAGCCCCAGCATTTT. The encoded protein is CASSMEAGGPQPQHF.

The chain has TRBV19 and TRBJ1-5; TRBD1 aligns across 9 bases. Looked up from germline, CDR1 is LNHDA and CDR2 is SQIVND (reference sequence). V dropped 1 base and J dropped 7; count of bases not matched to a gene: 2. The CDR3 has 14 residues. CDR3 loop: CASSIGTGDQPQHF. CDR3 bases: TGTGCCAGTAGTATAGGGACAGGGGACCAGCCCCAGCATTTT.

The chain uses TRBV7-9 and TRBJ1-4, with D perhaps matching TRBD1 (6 bases). The germline V gene encodes CDR1 SEHNR and CDR2 FQNEAQ (reference sequence). This CDR3 comprises 14 residues. The V and J ends lost 3 bases and 7 bases respectively, with 12 bases between them. CDR3 sequence (DNA): TGTGCCAGCAGCTTGGGGGGGCTTATTGAAAAACTGTTTTTT. Translating gives CASSLGGLIEKLFF.

The chain uses TRBV5-6 and TRBJ2-7; weak D call: TRBD1 (6 bases). The CDR3 covers 14 residues. V lost 4 bases, J lost 0 bases, and 11 bases lay in between. From germline, CDR1 is SGHDT and CDR2 YYEEEE. The CDR3 region has the DNA TGTGCCAGCAGCCCCGGGACATTCTCCTACGAGCAGTACTTC. It is translated as CASSPGTFSYEQYF.

This chain connects TRBV9 to TRBJ2-1; the match to TRBD2 covers 12 bases. Germline V gene sequence: CDR1 SGDLS, CDR2 YYNGEE. J lost 2 bases, V lost 0 bases, and 0 bases had no gene match. CDR3 length: 16 amino acids. DNA for the CDR3: TGTGCCAGCAGCGTAGGACTAGCGGGGGCCTACAATGAGCAGTTCTTC. This encodes CASSVGLAGAYNEQFF.

V is TRBV7-2 and J is TRBJ2-1, with D maybe TRBD1 (5 bases). The CDR3 contains 12 residues. Germline CDR1 reads SGHTA; CDR2 reads FQGNSA. V was pared by 0 bases and J by 8 bases, with 5 bases between. This CDR3 is CASSLAGHEQFF. In DNA form, the CDR3 reads TGTGCCAGCAGCTTAGCGGGGCATGAGCAGTTCTTC.

The rearrangement uses TRBV13 and TRBJ2-7, with D possibly TRBD1 on 5 matching bases. Trimming cost V 3 bases and J 5 bases, with 14 bases left between them. Germline loops: CDR1 PRHDT, CDR2 FYEKMQ (reference sequence). This CDR3 contains 14 residues. DNA of the CDR3: TGTGCCAGCAGCTTCGGGCAGGGTATCGACGAGCAGTACTTC. Its protein is CASSFGQGIDEQYF.

The chain recombines TRBV15 with TRBJ2-5; TRBD1 is a possible D gene (6 bases). The V and J ends lost 2 bases and 3 bases respectively, with 16 bases between them. Germline CDR1 reads LNHNV; CDR2 reads YYDKDF (reference sequence). The CDR3 totals 16 residues. CDR3 coding DNA: TGTGCCACCAGCAGAAGCCGGGACATTAAAGAAGAGACCCAGTACTTC. Translation: CATSRSRDIKEETQYF.

The chain is built from TRBV2 and TRBJ1-2; D is uncertain. Deletions cut 4 bases from V and 0 bases from J, with 18 bases between. Germline V lookup: CDR1 SNHLY, CDR2 FYNNEI. CDR3 size: 17 residues. This chain's CDR3 is CASSVFVPAVANYGYTF. The CDR3 nucleotides read TGTGCCAGCAGTGTCTTTGTTCCAGCGGTAGCTAACTATGGCTACACCTTC.

The chain joins TRBV11-2 to TRBJ2-6; D is ambiguous. CDR3 length equals 16 residues. The V gene's germline CDR1 is SGHAT and CDR2 FQNNGV. Trimming removed 1 base from V and 0 bases from J, with 7 bases in between. CDR3 amino acids: CASSLGVGSGANVLTF. The CDR3 DNA reads TGTGCCAGCAGCTTAGGAGTTGGCTCTGGGGCCAACGTCCTGACTTTC.

The chain couples TRBV7-6 to TRBJ1-6; the D is unclear. V was pared by 1 base and J by 5 bases, with 15 bases between. The length of the CDR3 is 17 residues. The germline V gene encodes CDR1 SGHVS and CDR2 FNYEAQ. CDR3: CASSLGSGFSDNSPLHF. DNA for the CDR3: TGTGCCAGCAGCTTAGGCTCCGGGTTTAGCGATAATTCACCCCTCCACTTT.

This chain links TRBV25-1 with TRBJ1-5, with TRBD1 identical over 8 bases. The trim removed 4 bases at V and 7 bases at J, leaving 6 bases unmatched. Germline V gene lookup returns CDR1 MGHDK and CDR2 SYGVNS. This CDR3 spans 14 amino acids. The CDR3 DNA reads TGTGCCAGCAGTGGCCAGGGGGCTGTACAGCCCCAGCATTTT. It specifies CASSGQGAVQPQHF.

The chain recombines TRBV14 with TRBJ2-7, with a possible D match to TRBD2 (6 bases). This CDR3 has 15 residues. Germline-derived CDR1 and CDR2 are SGHDN and FVKESK. V was trimmed by 0 bases and J by 2 bases, leaving 11 bases between them. DNA for the CDR3: TGTGCCAGCAGCCAAGATGGAGGGACCACCTACGAGCAGTACTTC. Amino acid sequence: CASSQDGGTTYEQYF.

V and J are TRBV5-1 and TRBJ2-2, with 9 bases lining up with TRBD1. The J segment lost 0 bases and the V segment lost 5 bases, leaving 5 bases of the junction unmatched. This CDR3 contains 16 residues. Germline V gives CDR1 SGHRS, CDR2 YFSETQ. This chain's CDR3 is CASRLRDRANTGELFF. DNA of the CDR3: TGCGCCAGCAGACTTAGGGACAGGGCGAACACCGGGGAGCTGTTTTTT.

The rearrangement joins TRBV2 to TRBJ1-2, with TRBD1 as a possible D gene (5 bases). The V gene lost 7 bases and the J gene lost 8 bases, with 17 bases spanning the gap. The CDR3 has 13 residues. Per the germline V gene, CDR1 is SNHLY and CDR2 is FYNNEI. The CDR3 region has the DNA TGTGCCAGCAATGAGGGACTAGGTCGCGGCTACACCTTC. Translation gives CASNEGLGRGYTF.

The V and J genes are TRBV7-2 and TRBJ2-1; possible D gene TRBD2, 6 bases. Trimming took 5 bases from V and 5 from J, leaving 13 bases between them. The CDR3 is 14 residues long. Germline values: CDR1 SGHTA, CDR2 FQGNSA. CDR3 coding DNA: TGTGCCAGCAGCCTCGGGACTTGGGACAATGAGCAGTTCTTC. Its translation is CASSLGTWDNEQFF.

The CDR3 sequence is CASGETYEQYF. CDR3 in DNA: TGTGCCAGCGGGGAGACCTACGAGCAGTACTTC. The chain is built from TRBV6-5 and TRBJ2-7; maybe TRBD2 (5 bases). V was cut by 8 bases and J by 2 bases, with 7 bases left in between. The germline V gene has CDR1 MNHEY and CDR2 SVGAGI. The CDR3 has 11 residues.

The chain has TRBV5-6 and TRBJ1-3; D uncertain. CDR3 length: 12 amino acids. With 2 bases removed from V and 7 bases from J, the gap between germline ends came to 7 bases. Per the germline V gene, CDR1 is SGHDT and CDR2 is YYEEEE. The CDR3 loop reads CASSLADNTIYF. CDR3 bases: TGTGCCAGCAGCTTAGCGGACAACACCATATATTTT.

The rearrangement uses TRBV2 and TRBJ2-3, with TRBD2 as a possible D gene (6 bases). Trimming removed 9 bases at V and 0 bases at J, with 10 bases between. The CDR3 is 13 amino acids. The germline gives CDR1 SNHLY, CDR2 FYNNEI. In DNA, the CDR3 is TGTGCCAGTAGCGGAGGTAGCACAGATACGCAGTATTTT. Protein sequence: CASSGGSTDTQYF.

V usage is TRBV30 and J usage is TRBJ2-7; tentatively, D is TRBD2 (6 bases). The CDR3 has 13 residues. The germline V gene has CDR1 GTSNPN and CDR2 SVGIG (reference sequence). V was pared by 4 bases and J by 4 bases, with 14 bases between. CDR3 amino acids: CAWMQEGGYEQYF. The CDR3 DNA reads as TGTGCCTGGATGCAGGAGGGTGGGTACGAGCAGTACTTC.

The J gene is TRBJ1-5, the V gene TRBV19; 8 nucleotides agree with TRBD1. J was trimmed by 7 bases and V by 3 bases; bases with no gene match: 8. The CDR3 covers 15 residues. Germline V gene sequence: CDR1 LNHDA, CDR2 SQIVND (reference sequence). The CDR3 DNA reads TGTGCCAGTAGTATGAAGACAGGGGTGGGGCAGCCCCAGCATTTT. Translated, it gives CASSMKTGVGQPQHF. The full variable domain, in which reference TRBV19 and TRBJ1-5 provide the parts outside the CDR3, is DGGITQSPKYLFRKEGQNVTLSCEQNLNHDAMYWYRQDPGQGLRLIYYSQIVNDFQKGDIAEGYSVSREKKESFPLTVTSAQKNPTAFYLCASSMKTGVGQPQHFGDGTRLSIL.

This clone was recorded a few times. The rearrangement joins TRBV7-8 to TRBJ2-7; D might be TRBD2 (6 bases). CDR1 and CDR2 from the germline V gene are SGHVS and FQNEAQ. The CDR3 extends over 14 amino acids. The V end lost 0 bases, the J end lost 6 bases, and 12 bases lay between the germline ends. The CDR3 bases are TGTGCCAGCAGCTTAGCGGGGGGTCTGGGCGAGCAGTACTTC. As protein: CASSLAGGLGEQYF.